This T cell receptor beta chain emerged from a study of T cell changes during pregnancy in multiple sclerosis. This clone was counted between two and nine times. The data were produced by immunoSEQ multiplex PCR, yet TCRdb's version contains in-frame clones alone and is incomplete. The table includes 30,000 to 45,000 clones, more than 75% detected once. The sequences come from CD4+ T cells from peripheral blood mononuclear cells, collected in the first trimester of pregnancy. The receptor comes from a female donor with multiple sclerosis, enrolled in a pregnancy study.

CDR3 sequence (DNA): TGTGCCAGCAGCTTATCGAGCACAGATACGCAGTATTTT. Its protein is CASSLSSTDTQYF. This chain links TRBV7-8 with TRBJ2-3; D unresolved. The CDR3 loop spans 13 amino acids. V gave up 2 bases and J gave up 0 bases, with 3 bases separating them. Germline V gives CDR1 SGHVS, CDR2 FQNEAQ.